The subject of this entry is one T cell receptor beta chain. The data stem from a study of blood T cell repertoires in COVID-19. Method: immunoSEQ multiplex PCR; TCRdb's copy keeps in-frame clones and lacks some. The data show around 170,000 clones, with about 80% seen just once and around 14% held by the top ten. Which cohort a participant joined came from the clinical history participants gave. The junction had 3 bases not matched to a gene; V was cut back by 5 bases and J by 6 bases. The length of the CDR3 is 12 residues. Germline loops: CDR1 LGHDT, CDR2 YNNKEL (reference sequence). The gene calls are TRBV3-1 (or the pseudogene TRBV3-2) and TRBJ1-2, with 7 positions matching TRBD1. The specimen sequenced was PBMCs or T cells enriched from blood (not recorded which). The clonotype originates from a man between 60 and 70 years old who had been exposed to COVID-19. CDR3 region: CASSEGANGYTF. The CDR3 DNA sequence: TGTGCCAGCAGCGAGGGGGCGAATGGCTACACCTTC.